This entry describes one TCR beta chain. These data come from a study of blood T cell repertoires in COVID-19. Study details: PBMCs, B-cell-depleted T cells, or T cells provided the cDNA or gDNA that made up the material.

Sequencing used immunoSEQ multiplex PCR; TCRdb keeps in-frame clones, though not all of them. The sample includes 250,000 to 300,000 clones, more than 70% of them seen just once. After removal of 3 bases from V and 4 bases from J, the junction contained 4 bases not matched to a gene. CDR1 and CDR2 from the germline V gene are MNHEY and SMNVEV (reference sequence). This CDR3 spans 14 amino acids. This clonotype was obtained from a man older than 75 with acute or convalescent COVID-19. The V gene is TRBV27, the J gene TRBJ2-5, with TRBD1 identical over 8 bases. The sample comprised peripheral blood. CDR3 loop: CASSLTTGGETQYF. DNA of the CDR3: TGTGCCAGCAGTTTGACCACAGGGGGAGAGACCCAGTACTTC.